The 19 T cell receptor beta chains reported below all come from one sample, sequenced in a study of CD8 T cells in Susac syndrome. RNA was extracted with the RNeasy kit, and a quantity of 0.5 to 1 ug was reverse transcribed using random hexamers. TCRdb re-analysed the immunoSEQ multiplex PCR reads in MiXCR, keeping a single row per CDR3 protein. In the table there are around 230,000 distinct CDR3 sequences, around 96% of which are singletons. Sequenced input: CD4+ T cells from PBMCs. The source is a human donor with multiple sclerosis.

The genes are TRBV4-2 and TRBJ2-3; D remains ambiguous. Germline-derived CDR1 and CDR2 are LGHNA and YNFKEQ. The CDR3 has 12 amino acids. Deletions cut 3 bases from V and 2 bases from J, with 3 bases between. The CDR3 region has the DNA TGTGCCAGCAGCCAGGACACAGATACGCAGTATTTT. This translates into CASSQDTDTQYF.

The chain has TRBV2 and TRBJ1-5; 9 bases map to TRBD1. The CDR3 runs to 15 residues. The germline V gene encodes CDR1 SNHLY and CDR2 FYNNEI. The J segment lost 4 bases and the V segment lost 11 bases, leaving 12 bases of the junction unmatched. The chain's CDR3 is CASRRTGALNQPQHF. CDR3 sequence (DNA): TGTGCCTCACGCCGGACAGGGGCCCTAAATCAGCCCCAGCATTTT.

This sequence joins TRBV5-1 and TRBJ1-1; maybe TRBD1 (5 bases). CDR3 length: 14 amino acids. Deletions cut 2 bases from V and 0 bases from J, with 8 bases between. CDR1 and CDR2 from the germline V gene are SGHRS and YFSETQ. The CDR3 reads CASSFRQMNTEAFF. As DNA, the CDR3 is TGCGCCAGCAGCTTTCGACAGATGAACACTGAAGCTTTCTTT.

V and J are TRBV20-1 and TRBJ2-5; TRBD1 agrees at 7 bases. Germline CDR1 reads DFQATT; CDR2 reads SNEGSKA (reference sequence). Trimming took 6 bases from V and 5 from J; bases not matched to a gene: 6. The CDR3 covers 12 residues. The CDR3 protein is CSADRDKETQYF. In DNA, the CDR3 is TGCAGTGCAGACAGGGATAAGGAGACCCAGTACTTC.

This chain connects TRBV7-8 to TRBJ2-1; D ambiguous. V dropped 2 bases and J dropped 8 bases, with 4 bases sitting between them. Per germline, CDR1 SGHVS and CDR2 FQNEAQ. The CDR3 has 11 amino acids. The CDR3 DNA reads as TGTGCCAGCAGCTTATCCTATGAGCAGTTCTTC. This gives the protein CASSLSYEQFF.

J is TRBJ2-5 and V is TRBV27; D remains unclear. This CDR3 region has 13 residues. Germline-derived CDR1 and CDR2 are MNHEY and SMNVEV (reference sequence). V lost 4 bases and J 7 bases, leaving 13 bases between the germline ends. DNA for the CDR3: TGTGCCAGCAGTTCGGCCCAGACGGGGACCCAGTACTTC. It is translated as CASSSAQTGTQYF.

The chain links TRBV6-1 to TRBJ2-5; D not resolved. Between the trimmed V and J ends, which lost 3 bases and 7 bases, there was a span of 9 bases. This CDR3 comprises 12 residues. Germline CDR1 MNHNS, CDR2 SASEGT. CDR3 sequence (DNA): TGTGCCAGCAGTGATCGACGTACGACCCAGTACTTC. Protein sequence: CASSDRRTTQYF.

The chain recombines TRBV7-9 with TRBJ2-3; D unclear. CDR1 and CDR2 (germline): SEHNR, FQNEAQ (reference sequence). Between the trimmed V and J ends, which lost 4 bases and 1 base, there was a span of 6 bases. The CDR3 is 13 amino acids. CDR3 in DNA: TGTGCCAGCAGCTATGACCGCACAGATACGCAGTATTTT. Protein product: CASSYDRTDTQYF.

The chain is built from TRBV7-2 and TRBJ2-1; 9 bases map to TRBD2. This CDR3 comprises 12 residues. V gave up 11 bases and J gave up 10 bases; unmatched junction bases: 9. Germline values: CDR1 SGHTA, CDR2 FQGNSA. The CDR3 spells CARGSGREEQFF. The CDR3 DNA reads TGTGCCCGGGGTAGCGGGAGAGAAGAGCAGTTCTTC.

This clonotype was observed once. The CDR3 region has the DNA TGCAGTGCTAGCGGCGGGACAGGGGGCCTAAGGACCCAGTACTTC. Its translation: CSASGGTGGLRTQYF. This sequence joins TRBV20-1 and TRBJ2-5; TRBD1 aligns across 12 bases. The V gene's germline CDR1 is DFQATT and CDR2 SNEGSKA (reference sequence). V lost 3 bases, J lost 7 bases, and 9 bases stayed unmatched. This CDR3 is 15 amino acids long.

The gene calls are TRBV12-3 or TRBV12-4 and TRBJ1-2; TRBD1 might be the D (5 bases). The CDR3 length is 12 residues. The V end was cut by 5 bases, the J end by 3 bases, with 7 bases between. In nucleotides, the CDR3 is TGTGCCAGCAGTGACAGCTACTATGGCTACACCTTC. Translating it yields CASSDSYYGYTF.

This rearrangement joins TRBV6-5 to TRBJ1-1; D remains unclear. There are 11 residues in the CDR3. Germline V gene sequence: CDR1 MNHEY, CDR2 SVGAGI. Trimming took off 8 bases at V and 5 bases at J, with 9 bases between the two ends. The CDR3 nucleotides read TGTGCCAGCGTCTTGGGAACTGAAGCTTTCTTT. Translation: CASVLGTEAFF.

V gene TRBV6-5 combines with J gene TRBJ1-1; D unclear. V was shortened by 4 bases and J by 4 bases, with 13 bases between the two germline ends. The CDR3 has 14 residues. Germline CDR1 and CDR2: MNHEY and SVGAGI. The CDR3 nucleotides read TGTGCCAGCAGTTTGACGGGCAGAGTCACTGAAGCTTTCTTT. Encoded protein: CASSLTGRVTEAFF.

The chain links TRBV5-6 to TRBJ2-3; weak D call: TRBD1 (5 bases). V lost 0 bases and J lost 4, with 15 bases in between. The CDR3 length is 16 residues. CDR1 and CDR2 (germline): SGHDT, YYEEEE. CDR3 region: CASSLGAGLRADTQYF. The CDR3 coding sequence is TGTGCCAGCAGCTTGGGAGCAGGGCTTCGGGCAGATACGCAGTATTTT.

The chain carries TRBV3-1 and TRBJ2-1, with 16 bases lining up with TRBD2. This CDR3 has 17 residues. CDR1 and CDR2 from the germline V gene are LGHDT and YNNKEL (reference sequence). With V trimmed by 2 bases and J by 8 bases, 6 bases remained unmatched. CDR3 region: CASSQTQGLAGGDEQFF. In DNA, the CDR3 is TGTGCCAGCAGCCAAACCCAGGGACTAGCGGGAGGGGATGAGCAGTTCTTC.

This rearrangement joins TRBV19 to TRBJ2-5, with TRBD1 identical over 7 bases. Germline V gives CDR1 LNHDA, CDR2 SQIVND (reference sequence). The CDR3 runs 11 residues. For the CDR3, the DNA is TGTGACAAGGGGGCGCCGGAGACCCAGTACTTC. It translates to CDKGAPETQYF.

The chain recombines TRBV9 with TRBJ2-7; D might be TRBD2 (5 bases). The CDR3 is 14 amino acids. The germline V gene has CDR1 SGDLS and CDR2 YYNGEE. CDR3 loop: CTTVAGWVSYEQYF. CDR3 bases: TGTACCACCGTCGCGGGTTGGGTATCCTACGAGCAGTACTTC.

J is TRBJ2-1 and V is TRBV6-5, with 10 bases that match TRBD2. The germline gives CDR1 MNHEY, CDR2 SVGAGI. V lost 0 bases and J lost 0; bases outside the gene matches: 2. This CDR3 is 17 amino acids long. CDR3 sequence: CASSYSSGRASYNEQFF. The DNA of the CDR3 is TGTGCCAGCAGTTACTCGAGCGGGAGGGCCTCCTACAATGAGCAGTTCTTC.

This chain links TRBV9 with TRBJ2-7; D may be TRBD1 (5 bases). Trimming left V 5 bases short and J 2 bases short, with 17 bases between. CDR3 length: 15 residues. The germline gives CDR1 SGDLS, CDR2 YYNGEE. For the CDR3, the DNA is TGTGCCAGCAGTCCTTCAGGCAGGGCAACCTACGAGCAGTACTTC. It codes for CASSPSGRATYEQYF. The full variable domain, with the rest looked up from reference TRBV9 and TRBJ2-7, is DSGVTQTPKHLITATGQRVTLRCSPRSGDLSVYWYQQSLDQGLQFLIQYYNGEERAKGNILERFSAQQFPDLHSELNLSSLELGDSALYFCASSPSGRATYEQYFGPGTRLTVT.